This T cell receptor beta chain came from a study of human T cells and chemical hapten exposure. Study at large: Weekly administration of diphenylcyclopropenone to the scalp of patients continued throughout the approximately 23-week study. Patients were mainly female, each with alopecia areata, totalis or universalis.

In the authors' methods: Individual samples carried between 23,224 and 690,600 TCRs, with 95,638 as the median. MiXCR was run by TCRdb on the RACE reads, yielding one entry per CDR3 protein. Here the V and J calls rest on TCRdb's processing, not on the authors' analysis. This repertoire shows 300,000 to 450,000 distinct CDR3 sequences, about 4.8% found once; its top ten account for under 3%. This CDR3 is built from 14 residues. Germline V gives CDR1 MNHNS, CDR2 SASEGT. Trimming left V 5 bases short and J 2 bases short, with 11 bases between. Described time point: patch test 1, 2 weeks after DPC sensitization. Treatment described: therapeutic diphenylcyclopropenone sensitization with weekly scalp DPC. This clonotype was seen many times.

The sample here was whole blood, taken in connection with sensitization to the hapten diphenylcyclopropenone (DPC). The chain recombines TRBV6-1 with TRBJ2-3; perhaps D is TRBD1 or TRBD2 (6 bases each). This clonotype was obtained from a woman aged 50 to 65 with alopecia areata. Some clones in this sample may be carry-over from other donors' samples. The DNA for the CDR3 is TGTGCCAGCAGTCACAGGGACTCCACAGATACGCAGTATTTT. Residues: CASSHRDSTDTQYF.